This is a list of T cell receptor beta chains from one sample in a study of CD8 T cells in ankylosing spondylitis. In TCRdb, the 5' RACE reads were re-called with MiXCR into one record per CDR3 protein. The sample gives about 360,000 distinct CDR3 sequences, 20% to 25% of which show up once; roughly 13% is in the top ten. The sequenced sample consisted of blood, either unsorted or a sorted T cell fraction (not recorded which). These receptors all stem from a male donor with ankylosing spondylitis or in good health (not recorded which). CDR3s include the opening cysteine and the closing phenylalanine or tryptophan. A D gene is named only where the DNA matches it firmly. Clone size, where shown, is once, few, many, or a class for clones that have expanded.

size	V	J	D	CDR3	DNA
NA	TRBV12-3/TRBV12-4	TRBJ2-3	NA	CASSKEGPPQYF	TGTGCCAGCAGCAAAGAGGGTCCCCCACAGTATTTT
few	TRBV29-1	TRBJ1-1	NA	CSVQGTGEAFF	TGCAGCGTCCAGGGAACGGGTGAAGCTTTCTTT
few	TRBV14	TRBJ2-7	NA	CASSQFNEQYF	TGTGCCAGCAGCCAATTCAACGAGCAGTACTTC
few	TRBV28	TRBJ1-4	NA	CASSFFHRESNEKLFF	TGTGCCAGCAGTTTTTTTCACAGGGAATCTAATGAAAAACTGTTTTTT
NA	TRBV11-2	TRBJ2-5	TRBD2	CASSLPWGGKGETQYF	TGTGCCAGCAGCTTACCCTGGGGGGGTAAGGGCGAGACCCAGTACTTC
few	TRBV7-2	TRBJ2-7	NA	CASSLGELYEQYF	TGTGCCAGCAGCTTAGGAGAGTTGTACGAGCAGTACTTC
NA	TRBV7-9	TRBJ2-1	NA	CASSLHAEYNEQFF	TGTGCCAGCAGCTTACACGCCGAATATAATGAGCAGTTCTTC
few	TRBV7-9	TRBJ2-7	NA	CASSPPADYEQYF	TGTGCCAGCAGCCCACCCGCGGACTACGAGCAGTACTTC
NA	TRBV28	TRBJ2-7	NA	CARFGQPAETWSYEQYF	TGTGCCCGCTTTGGGCAGCCCGCCGAGACGTGGTCCTACGAGCAGTACTTC
few	TRBV20-1	TRBJ1-1	NA	CSASGGVGVEAFF	TGCAGTGCTAGCGGAGGGGTGGGGGTTGAAGCTTTCTTT
NA	TRBV29-1	TRBJ1-1	NA	CSVRQRGWYTEAFF	TGCAGCGTGAGACAACGGGGGTGGTACACTGAAGCTTTCTTT
NA	TRBV6-8	TRBJ2-3	NA	CATPGYTTDTQYF	TGTGCCACCCCGGGGTATACTACAGATACGCAGTATTTT
few	TRBV4-2	TRBJ2-7	TRBD1	CASSQGVAGGDEQYF	TGTGCCAGCAGCCAAGGAGTGGCAGGGGGCGACGAGCAGTACTTC
few	TRBV12-3/TRBV12-4	TRBJ2-7	NA	CASSPTRRGLGEQYF	TGTGCCAGCAGCCCCACCCGGAGGGGGCTGGGCGAGCAGTACTTC
NA	TRBV20-1	TRBJ1-5	TRBD1	CSATIDRGRQPQHF	TGCAGTGCTACTATCGACAGGGGCAGACAGCCCCAGCATTTT
NA	TRBV20-1	TRBJ2-1	NA	CSARDITGTAQGEQFF	TGCAGTGCTAGAGATATTACGGGGACCGCACAGGGTGAGCAGTTCTTC
NA	TRBV29-1	TRBJ2-5	TRBD2	CSVLTSGQETQYF	TGCAGCGTTCTTACTAGCGGCCAAGAGACCCAGTACTTC
NA	TRBV5-1	TRBJ2-7	NA	CASSPLRDEQYF	TGCGCCAGCAGCCCGTTGAGGGACGAGCAGTACTTC
few	TRBV30	TRBJ2-7	NA	CAWSVGDGVYEQYF	TGTGCCTGGAGTGTAGGGGACGGGGTCTACGAGCAGTACTTC
NA	TRBV24-1	TRBJ1-1	NA	CATSEGSEAFF	TGTGCCACCAGTGAGGGGAGTGAAGCTTTCTTT
NA	TRBV12-3/TRBV12-4	TRBJ2-5	NA	CASSFQEKETQYF	TGTGCCAGCAGTTTTCAGGAGAAAGAGACCCAGTACTTC
NA	TRBV6-4	TRBJ2-1	TRBD1	CASRPDRAGNEQFF	TGTGCCAGCAGACCCGACAGGGCAGGGAATGAGCAGTTCTTC
NA	TRBV2	TRBJ2-7	TRBD2	CATMVVRGAGSYEQYF	TGTGCCACCATGGTGGTGCGGGGGGCCGGCTCCTACGAGCAGTACTTC
few	TRBV19	TRBJ2-7	TRBD1	CASSMGQSYEQYF	TGTGCCAGTAGTATGGGACAGTCCTACGAGCAGTACTTC
few	TRBV27	TRBJ2-7	NA	CASSLYPPDAGAAYEQYF	TGTGCCAGCAGTTTATATCCCCCCGATGCGGGGGCCGCCTACGAGCAGTACTTC
NA	TRBV12-3/TRBV12-4	TRBJ2-7	NA	CASRDSLYEQYF	TGTGCCAGCAGAGACAGTCTCTACGAGCAGTACTTC
NA	TRBV12-3/TRBV12-4	TRBJ2-5	NA	CASSSTSRGARETQYF	TGTGCCAGCAGTTCAACGTCTCGGGGGGCGAGGGAGACCCAGTACTTC
few	TRBV2	TRBJ2-5	NA	CASSEGAYETQYF	TGTGCCAGCAGTGAGGGGGCGTATGAGACCCAGTACTTC
NA	TRBV12-3/TRBV12-4	TRBJ2-7	TRBD1	CASSPSDRGYEQYF	TGTGCCAGCAGCCCATCCGACAGGGGTTACGAGCAGTACTTC
NA	TRBV20-1	TRBJ2-7	TRBD1	CSARDSQGTTYEQYF	TGCAGTGCTAGAGATTCACAGGGGACCACCTACGAGCAGTACTTC
NA	TRBV4-1	TRBJ2-2	TRBD1	CASSQEVRGQGEITGELFF	TGCGCCAGCAGCCAAGAAGTAAGAGGACAGGGGGAAATCACCGGGGAGCTGTTTTTT
NA	TRBV12-3/TRBV12-4	TRBJ1-4	NA	CASSFGRGLTNEKLFF	TGTGCCAGCAGTTTCGGGAGAGGGCTAACTAATGAAAAACTGTTTTTT
few	TRBV7-9	TRBJ1-1	TRBD1	CASSLAAGTGLNTEAFF	TGTGCCAGCAGCTTAGCAGCCGGGACAGGGCTGAACACTGAAGCTTTCTTT
NA	TRBV7-2	TRBJ2-3	NA	CASSPWIDTQYF	TGTGCCAGCAGCCCATGGATTGATACGCAGTATTTT
few	TRBV9	TRBJ2-1	NA	CASSVGDPYNEQFF	TGTGCCAGCAGCGTAGGGGACCCTTACAATGAGCAGTTCTTC
NA	TRBV2	TRBJ1-4	NA	CASTNSGTSREKLFF	TGTGCCAGCACCAACTCCGGGACAAGTCGGGAAAAACTGTTTTTT
few	TRBV27	TRBJ2-5	TRBD2	CASSLWASGGPTRETQYF	TGTGCCAGCAGTTTATGGGCTAGCGGGGGCCCGACAAGAGAGACCCAGTACTTC
few	TRBV28	TRBJ1-5	TRBD1	CASSPDRELQPQHF	TGTGCCAGCAGTCCGGACAGGGAGTTACAGCCCCAGCATTTT
few	TRBV7-6	TRBJ1-1	NA	CASSLPPPEAFF	TGTGCCAGCAGCTTACCTCCCCCTGAAGCTTTCTTT
few	TRBV6-1	TRBJ1-2	NA	CASSEAPGGVYGYTF	TGTGCCAGCAGTGAAGCGCCGGGAGGGGTCTATGGCTACACCTTC
few	TRBV12-3/TRBV12-4	TRBJ2-5	NA	CASNRKGSETQYF	TGTGCCTCCAATCGTAAGGGGTCAGAGACCCAGTACTTC
NA	TRBV20-1	TRBJ2-7	NA	CSARVVAQIYEQYF	TGCAGTGCTAGAGTAGTGGCCCAAATCTACGAGCAGTACTTC
few	TRBV20-1	TRBJ2-7	NA	CSARILSHEQYF	TGCAGTGCTAGAATTTTGTCGCACGAGCAGTACTTC
NA	TRBV12-3/TRBV12-4	TRBJ2-2	NA	CASSLDSWNTGELFF	TGTGCCAGCAGCCTCGACAGTTGGAACACCGGGGAGCTGTTTTTT
NA	TRBV15	TRBJ1-1	TRBD1	CATSSRTGGPNTEAFF	TGTGCCACCAGCTCCCGGACAGGGGGACCGAACACTGAAGCTTTCTTT
NA	TRBV3-1	TRBJ2-3	NA	CASSHLLSTDTQYF	TGTGCCAGCAGCCACCTACTGAGCACAGATACGCAGTATTTT
many	TRBV6-4	TRBJ2-2	NA	CASSPDGAAPGELFF	TGTGCCAGCAGTCCAGACGGCGCGGCGCCCGGGGAGCTGTTTTTT
many	TRBV12-3/TRBV12-4	TRBJ2-3	TRBD1	CASNNDREDTQYF	TGTGCCAGCAACAACGACAGGGAAGATACGCAGTATTTT
NA	TRBV6-1	TRBJ2-7	TRBD1	CASTTPHPRDRGLNEQYF	TGTGCCAGCACTACGCCCCACCCCCGGGACAGGGGGCTAAACGAGCAGTACTTC
NA	TRBV29-1	TRBJ2-3	TRBD2	CSAGILAGGARDTQYF	TGCAGCGCCGGAATCTTAGCGGGGGGGGCCAGAGATACGCAGTATTTT
many	TRBV12-3/TRBV12-4	TRBJ2-2	NA	CASSFGGAGGELFF	TGTGCCAGCAGTTTCGGAGGGGCGGGCGGGGAGCTGTTTTTT
few	TRBV27	TRBJ2-7	TRBD1	CASSWDSIGYEQYF	TGTGCCAGCAGTTGGGACAGCATAGGGTACGAGCAGTACTTC
few	TRBV7-9	TRBJ2-1	NA	CASSLALSGEQFF	TGTGCCAGCAGCTTAGCGCTTTCGGGGGAGCAGTTCTTC
NA	TRBV19	TRBJ1-5	NA	CASSMGYISNQPQHF	TGTGCCAGTAGTATGGGTTACATAAGCAATCAGCCCCAGCATTTT
NA	TRBV12-3/TRBV12-4	TRBJ1-6	TRBD1	CASSPAGGYNSPLHF	TGTGCCAGCAGTCCCGCAGGGGGCTATAATTCACCCCTCCACTTT